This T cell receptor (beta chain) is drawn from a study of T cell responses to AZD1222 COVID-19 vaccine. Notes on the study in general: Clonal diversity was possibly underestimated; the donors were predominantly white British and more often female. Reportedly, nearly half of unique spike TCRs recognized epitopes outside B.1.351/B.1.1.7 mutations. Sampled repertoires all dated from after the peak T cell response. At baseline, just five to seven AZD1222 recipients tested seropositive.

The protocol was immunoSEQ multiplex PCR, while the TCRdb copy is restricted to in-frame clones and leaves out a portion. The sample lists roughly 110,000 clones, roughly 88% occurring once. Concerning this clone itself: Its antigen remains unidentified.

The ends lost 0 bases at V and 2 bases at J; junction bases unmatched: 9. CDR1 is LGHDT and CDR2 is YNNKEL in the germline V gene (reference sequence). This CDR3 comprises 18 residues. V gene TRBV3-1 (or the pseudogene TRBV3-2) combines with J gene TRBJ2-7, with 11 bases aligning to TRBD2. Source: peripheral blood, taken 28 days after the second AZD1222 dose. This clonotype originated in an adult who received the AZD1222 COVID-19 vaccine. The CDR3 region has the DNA TGTGCCAGCAGCCAAGATGAAACTAGCGGGGGCCCACCCTACGAGCAGTACTTC. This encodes CASSQDETSGGPPYEQYF.